The 16 T cell receptor beta chains below were found in one sample sequenced in a study of blood T cell repertoires in COVID-19. Profiling relied on immunoSEQ multiplex PCR, and the TCRdb table lists in-frame clones only, not all of them. The sample holds 200,000 or so clones, roughly 90% seen once. Sequenced sample: PBMCs or T cells enriched from blood (not recorded which). Source of these receptors: a woman in her thirties or forties with acute COVID-19.

The rearrangement uses TRBV3-1 (or the pseudogene TRBV3-2) and TRBJ1-1; tentatively, D is TRBD1 (5 bases). The V and J ends lost 1 base and 1 base respectively, with 19 bases between them. The CDR3 is 18 amino acids. The germline V gene encodes CDR1 LGHDT and CDR2 YNNKEL (reference sequence). DNA of the CDR3: TGTGCCAGCAGCCAAGTAAGTACCCCGGGACTCCGGAACACTGAAGCTTTCTTT. As protein: CASSQVSTPGLRNTEAFF.

V gene TRBV7-3 combines with J gene TRBJ2-7; TRBD1 might be the D (5 bases). CDR1 and CDR2 from the germline V gene are SGHTA and FQGTGA. V was clipped by 6 bases and J by 3 bases, with 9 bases between them. This CDR3 is built from 12 residues. The CDR3 DNA reads TGTGCCAGCAGAGGGGCGTTCTACGAGCAGTACTTC. Translating it yields CASRGAFYEQYF.

V usage is TRBV7-9 and J usage is TRBJ2-3, with 8 nucleotides matching TRBD2. CDR1 and CDR2 from the germline V gene are SEHNR and FQNEAQ (reference sequence). This CDR3 has 16 residues. J gave up 1 base and V 3 bases, and 6 bases lay outside the gene matches. DNA of the CDR3: TGTGCCAGCAGCTTCGCCCTTAGCGGGGGCACAGATACGCAGTATTTT. Translating gives CASSFALSGGTDTQYF.

This chain joins TRBV4-3 and TRBJ2-1, with 10 bases aligning to TRBD2. Germline V gives CDR1 LGHNA, CDR2 YSLEER. This CDR3 spans 15 amino acids. The J segment lost 4 bases and the V segment lost 8 bases, leaving 8 bases of the junction unmatched. This CDR3 is CASEPWTSGYNEQFF. The CDR3, as DNA: TGCGCCAGCGAGCCCTGGACTAGCGGTTACAATGAGCAGTTCTTC.

The V call is TRBV6-1, the J call TRBJ1-2; TRBD1 matches at 7 bases. The germline V gene has CDR1 MNHNS and CDR2 SASEGT. The CDR3 contains 13 residues. The J segment lost 7 bases and the V segment lost 3 bases, leaving 5 bases of the junction unmatched. In DNA form, the CDR3 reads TGTGCCAGCAGTGAGACAGGGCAGACTGGCTACACCTTC. It is translated as CASSETGQTGYTF.

V and J are TRBV3-1 (or the pseudogene TRBV3-2) and TRBJ2-2; TRBD2 aligns across 9 bases. The CDR3 is made up of 18 amino acids. V shed 4 bases, J shed 3 bases, and the junction held 12 bases outside the gene matches. CDR1 LGHDT and CDR2 YNNKEL come from the germline V gene (reference sequence). Here the CDR3 DNA reads TGTGCCAGCAGCCTCTTGAGCGGGGGGAGTTTTGACACCGGGGAGCTGTTTTTT. Protein product: CASSLLSGGSFDTGELFF.

V usage is TRBV18 and J usage is TRBJ1-1; 10 positions match TRBD1. Trimming cost V 6 bases and J 2 bases; bases outside gene matches: 6. There are 15 residues in the CDR3. Germline CDR1 and CDR2: KGHSH and LQKENI. CDR3 loop: CASSYSTGGNTEAFF. For the CDR3, the DNA is TGTGCCAGCTCGTATTCGACAGGGGGCAACACTGAAGCTTTCTTT.

The V call is TRBV18, the J call TRBJ1-1; D perhaps matches TRBD1 (5 bases). CDR1 is KGHSH and CDR2 is LQKENI in the germline V gene. The V gene lost 2 bases and the J gene lost 4 bases, with 17 bases spanning the gap. The CDR3 is made up of 16 amino acids. The CDR3 bases are TGTGCCAGCTCACCAGGAGTAGGGGCAAGTGGCACTGAAGCTTTCTTT. Residues: CASSPGVGASGTEAFF.

V and J are TRBV13 and TRBJ1-3; 7 positions agree with TRBD1. From germline, CDR1 is PRHDT and CDR2 FYEKMQ (reference sequence). The CDR3 length is 17 residues. Trimming cost V 4 bases and J 1 base; bases outside gene matches: 10. This CDR3 reads CASSSSPGQISGNTIYF. CDR3 bases: TGTGCCAGCAGCTCATCACCGGGACAGATATCTGGAAACACCATATATTTT.

The chain is built from TRBV6-5 and TRBJ1-5; D gene uncertain. The CDR3 spans 15 residues. Germline V gives CDR1 MNHEY, CDR2 SVGAGI. Trimming removed 5 bases from V and 5 bases from J, with 16 bases in between. CDR3 DNA: TGTGCCAGCAGTCCGGGTCCTTCACCCCATCAGCCCCAGCATTTT. Its protein is CASSPGPSPHQPQHF.

V is TRBV5-1 and J is TRBJ1-1; TRBD1 aligns across 7 bases. CDR1 is SGHRS, CDR2 YFSETQ, per germline. After removal of 0 bases from V and 1 base from J, the junction contained 6 bases not matched to a gene. This CDR3 has 16 residues. The CDR3 region is CASSLGSTGPNTEAFF. The CDR3 coding sequence is TGCGCCAGCAGCTTGGGGTCGACAGGGCCGAACACTGAAGCTTTCTTT.

The chain is built from TRBV29-1 and TRBJ2-5; 10 bases are a match to TRBD1. This CDR3 region has 18 residues. Germline V gives CDR1 SQVTM, CDR2 ANQGSEA. V lost 6 bases and J lost 5; bases outside the gene matches: 21. The CDR3 nucleotides are TGCAGCGTCCCACGCCCTAACCGGGACAGGGGTATATTGGAGACCCAGTACTTC. This sequence encodes CSVPRPNRDRGILETQYF.

The chain joins TRBV7-9 to TRBJ1-2; 7 bases agree with TRBD1. The junction had 7 bases not matched to a gene; V was cut back by 4 bases and J by 2 bases. Looked up from germline, CDR1 is SEHNR and CDR2 is FQNEAQ (reference sequence). This CDR3 has 15 residues. The CDR3 loop reads CASSSSRDSNYGYTF. CDR3 coding DNA: TGTGCCAGCAGCTCCAGCCGGGACAGCAACTATGGCTACACCTTC.

This sequence joins TRBV7-8 and TRBJ2-3; TRBD2 matches at 7 bases. The germline gives CDR1 SGHVS, CDR2 FQNEAQ. J was trimmed by 3 bases and V by 6 bases; bases with no gene match: 12. The CDR3 sequence is 16 residues long. CDR3 DNA sequence: TGTGCCAGCAGTTCACTCACTAGCGAGGTAACAGATACGCAGTATTTT. It is translated as CASSSLTSEVTDTQYF.

This chain uses TRBV29-1 with TRBJ1-2; weak D call: TRBD1 (6 bases). V lost 8 bases and J 1 base, leaving 17 bases between the germline ends. The germline CDR1 and CDR2 sequences are SQVTM and ANQGSEA. CDR3 length: 14 residues. The CDR3 nucleotides read TGCAGCACCACCCAGGGGACGGATAACTATGGCTACACCTTC. Protein product: CSTTQGTDNYGYTF.

The chain employs TRBV21-1 and TRBJ1-1; TRBD1 was called by the table and not checked on the DNA. TRBV21-1 is a documented pseudogene. The CDR3 has 16 residues. In nucleotides, the CDR3 is TGTGCCAGCAGCAAATACAGAAAGAGTATGAACACTGAAGCTTTCTTT. Translated: CASSKYRKSMNTEAFF.